Shown below are 28 T cell receptor beta chains from a single sample sequenced in a study of CD8+CD57+ T cells in acquired aplastic anemia (dated by TCRdb to 2016 to 2019). Here is what the overall study found, with its caveats: In patients, diversity was decreased in CD8+CD57+ cells compared with the total CD4+ and CD8+ cell pools.

Their antigens remain unidentified. The instrument was an Illumina HiSeq 2000. Profiling of TCR beta VDJ combinations and CDR3 sequences used genomic DNA as the template. TCRdb ran its own pipeline on the public reads, namely fastp trimming at Q25 and MiXCR clone calling, and kept in-frame beta chains. A single entry per CDR3 protein holds the most common genes and DNA from its merged rows. In all, the sample holds around 19,000 distinct CDR3 sequences, and less than 40% of those were seen once. The biggest ten clones account for 80% to 90% of the sample. Expansion of CD8+CD57+ cells had been shown by flow cytometry in the patients chosen for sequencing. Sequencing was performed on CD8+CD57+ T cells sorted from PBMCs. This sample's cell subset or site label indicates: bead-enriched CD8+CD57+ effector memory T cells from SAA patients. All receptors come from a human donor with aplastic anemia.

The CDR3 here is CASSFTSGRATGELFF. The CDR3 DNA reads TGCGCCAGCAGCTTCACTAGTGGCCGGGCGACCGGGGAGCTGTTTTTT. The chain links TRBV5-1 to TRBJ2-2; the D gene is possibly TRBD2 (5 bases). Per the germline V gene, CDR1 is SGHRS and CDR2 is YFSETQ. The CDR3 is made up of 16 amino acids. Trimming cost V 2 bases and J 5 bases, with 16 bases left between them.

As to this clonotype: A junction boundary mismatches the germline segment, possibly from a read error. The chain has TRBV30 and TRBJ1-1, with unresolved D. Germline loops: CDR1 GTSNPN, CDR2 SVGIG (reference sequence). CDR3 length: 15 amino acids. CDR3 region: CDWSSDVCSSDLAFF. CDR3 coding DNA: TGTGACTGGAGTTCAGACGTGTGCTCTTCCGATCTAGCTTTCTTT. The full variable domain, with the rest looked up from reference TRBV30 and TRBJ1-1, is SQTIHQWPATLVQPVGSPLSLECTVEGTSNPNLYWYRQAAGRGLQLLFYSVGIGQISSEVPQNLSASRPQDRQFILSSKKLLLSDSGFYLCDWSSDVCSSDLAFFGQGTRLTVV.

In DNA, the CDR3 is TGTGCCAGCAGCTTAGGGGGGGAAGGAGCTTTCTTT. Protein sequence: CASSLGGEGAFF. This sequence joins TRBV5-4 and TRBJ1-1, with a possible D match to TRBD1 (6 bases). The ends were cut back, 2 bases at V and 10 bases at J, with 12 bases in the middle. Germline V gives CDR1 SGHNT, CDR2 YYREEE (reference sequence). The CDR3 extends over 12 amino acids.

This clonotype rates as medium-sized. The chain is built from TRBV29-1 and TRBJ1-1, with D perhaps matching TRBD1 (6 bases). V was trimmed by 8 bases and J by 9 bases, leaving 19 bases between them. This CDR3 region has 12 residues. CDR1 SQVTM and CDR2 ANQGSEA come from the germline V gene. The CDR3 DNA reads as TGCAGCATAATATCAGGACAGACACAAGCTTTCTTT. Amino acids: CSIISGQTQAFF. The full variable domain, in which reference TRBV29-1 and TRBJ1-1 provide the parts outside the CDR3, is SAVISQKPSRDICQRGTSLTIQCQVDSQVTMMFWYRQQPGQSLTLIATANQGSEATYESGFVIDKFPISRPNLTFSTLTVSNMSPEDSSIYLCSIISGQTQAFFGQGTRLTVV.

About this clonotype: Its ends do not fully match the called genes, so a read error is possible. The chain recombines TRBV2 with TRBJ2-2; 10 bases agree with TRBD2. The CDR3 length is 18 residues. The germline V gene has CDR1 SNHLY and CDR2 FYNNEI. The CDR3 sequence is CARSPPPGLASQRGGLFF. The DNA of the CDR3 is TGTGCCCGCAGTCCCCCCCCGGGACTAGCGTCCCAAAGGGGGGGGCTGTTTTTT.

As to this clonotype: The junction differs from germline at one of its ends, possibly a read error. The chain has TRBV7-8 and TRBJ2-3; D might be TRBD1 (5 bases). The CDR3 runs 13 residues. Per the germline V gene, CDR1 is SGHVS and CDR2 is FQNEAQ. CDR3 sequence (DNA): TGTGCCAGCAGTGAGGCCGTCACAGGTACGCGGTATTTT. This translates into CASSEAVTGTRYF.

This clonotype appeared a single time. V usage is TRBV28 and J usage is TRBJ1-5; TRBD1 aligns across 8 bases. Germline V gene lookup returns CDR1 MDHEN and CDR2 SYDVKM. The CDR3 has 14 amino acids. V shed 5 bases, J shed 7 bases, and the junction held 7 bases outside the gene matches. CDR3 region: CASSPWPGGQPQHF. As DNA, the CDR3 is TGTGCCAGCAGTCCCTGGCCAGGGGGCCAGCCCCAGCATTTT.

This clonotype was recorded at least ten times. The V call is TRBV20-1, the J call TRBJ2-7, with 10 bases that match TRBD2. The length of the CDR3 is 15 residues. Trimming took 6 bases from V and 0 from J; bases not matched to a gene: 8. Germline V gives CDR1 DFQATT, CDR2 SNEGSKA (reference sequence). CDR3 region: CSAAGGLATSYEQYF. The CDR3 DNA sequence: TGCAGTGCGGCGGGGGGACTAGCGACCTCCTACGAGCAGTACTTC.

This chain joins TRBV20-1 and TRBJ1-1; unclear D gene. Trimming cost V 3 bases and J 7 bases, with 15 bases left between them. This CDR3 region has 13 residues. The germline gives CDR1 DFQATT, CDR2 SNEGSKA (reference sequence). As DNA, the CDR3 is TGCAGTGCTAGGTATACTCTTACTGGTGAAGCTTTCTTT. Translated: CSARYTLTGEAFF.

The table lists this clonotype with a few counts. The chain links TRBV10-3 to TRBJ2-3; D call uncertain. V was cut by 0 bases and J by 0 bases, with 7 bases left in between. Per germline, CDR1 ENHRY and CDR2 SYGVKD. This CDR3 has 15 residues. CDR3 amino acids: CAISESTVSTDTQYF. CDR3 coding DNA: TGTGCCATCAGTGAGTCGACTGTAAGCACAGATACGCAGTATTTT.

Only a few counts were recorded for this clonotype. The chain has TRBV20-1 and TRBJ1-2; D is unclear. From germline, CDR1 is DFQATT and CDR2 SNEGSKA (reference sequence). Trimming took 6 bases from V and 6 from J, leaving 11 bases between them. CDR3 length: 11 residues. The CDR3 region is CSAGIWDGYTF. The CDR3, as DNA: TGCAGTGCCGGGATCTGGGATGGCTACACCTTC.

This clonotype was detected only a few times. This chain uses TRBV6-1 with TRBJ2-7; TRBD1 is a possible D gene (6 bases). Germline V gene sequence: CDR1 MNHNS, CDR2 SASEGT. This CDR3 contains 15 residues. V was shortened by 1 base and J by 3 bases, with 13 bases between the two germline ends. CDR3 DNA: TGTGCCAGCAGTGAAGAGGCAGGGGCGGGCTACGAGCAGTACTTC. Its translation: CASSEEAGAGYEQYF.

This clonotype has at least ten counts. The genes are TRBV20-1 and TRBJ2-3; the match to TRBD1 covers 7 bases. Germline values: CDR1 DFQATT, CDR2 SNEGSKA (reference sequence). J gave up 4 bases and V 3 bases, and 10 bases lay outside the gene matches. This CDR3 is 15 amino acids long. The CDR3 here is CSARDRLQLADTQYF. CDR3 nucleotide sequence: TGCAGTGCTAGGGACAGGCTGCAACTCGCAGATACGCAGTATTTT.

V and J are TRBV12-3 or TRBV12-4 and TRBJ1-6; the D is unclear. V lost 1 base and J lost 10, with 8 bases in between. The CDR3 extends over 13 amino acids. The CDR3 spells CASSLGVGSPLHF. Here the CDR3 DNA reads TGTGCCAGCAGTTTAGGGGTTGGGTCACCCCTCCACTTT.

This clonotype was counted a few times. The V call is TRBV9, the J call TRBJ2-3, with unresolved D. Trimming pared 3 bases from V and 0 bases from J, leaving 11 bases between. Germline V gene sequence: CDR1 SGDLS, CDR2 YYNGEE. The CDR3 runs to 15 residues. The CDR3 nucleotides read TGTGCCAGCAGCGCCGAAGACGGTAGCACAGATACGCAGTATTTT. Translating it yields CASSAEDGSTDTQYF. The variable domain in full, with the rest retrieved from reference TRBV9 and TRBJ2-3, is DSGVTQTPKHLITATGQRVTLRCSPRSGDLSVYWYQQSLDQGLQFLIQYYNGEERAKGNILERFSAQQFPDLHSELNLSSLELGDSALYFCASSAEDGSTDTQYFGPGTRLTVL.

Regarding this clonotype: A read error may be the cause here, since a much bigger clone is one base away. This chain connects TRBV20-1 to TRBJ2-3; 11 nucleotides align to TRBD2. The CDR3 sequence is 18 residues long. V was clipped by 0 bases and J by 1 base; unmatched bases: 9. Germline loops: CDR1 DFQATT, CDR2 SNEGSKA (reference sequence). This chain's CDR3 is CSARDSTSGARGTDTQYF. The CDR3 DNA follows: TGCAGTGCTAGAGATTCGACTAGCGGGGCGCGGGGCACAGATACGCAGTATTTT.

This rearrangement joins TRBV9 to TRBJ2-1; TRBD2 agrees at 9 bases. CDR1 is SGDLS, CDR2 YYNGEE, per germline. V lost 0 bases, J lost 9 bases, and 7 bases stayed unmatched. This CDR3 has 15 residues. CDR3 residues: CASSVEPSGTGEQFF. The CDR3 nucleotides are TGTGCCAGCAGCGTAGAACCTAGCGGGACTGGTGAGCAGTTCTTC.

The genes are TRBV6-5 and TRBJ2-2, with unresolved D. The CDR3 is made up of 13 amino acids. Per the germline V gene, CDR1 is MNHEY and CDR2 is SVGAGI. V lost 2 bases to trimming and J lost 3 bases, with 4 bases between them. The CDR3 spells CASSYADTGELFF. CDR3 coding DNA: TGTGCCAGCAGTTACGCGGACACCGGGGAGCTGTTTTTT.

This clonotype was counted at least ten times. The V gene is TRBV6-1, the J gene TRBJ1-1; TRBD1 matches at 11 bases. V trimming: 4 bases; J trimming: 5 bases; junction bases outside the gene matches: 6. Germline V lookup: CDR1 MNHNS, CDR2 SASEGT. This CDR3 is built from 15 residues. CDR3 residues: CASSAGTGGWTEAFF. The CDR3 region has the DNA TGTGCCAGCAGTGCTGGGACAGGGGGTTGGACTGAAGCTTTCTTT.

A note on this clonotype: Germline is not matched at one junction end, which may reflect a read error. The J gene is TRBJ2-2, the V gene TRBV10-2, with D maybe TRBD1 (6 bases). The CDR3 has 13 residues. The V gene's germline CDR1 is WSHSY and CDR2 SAAADI. The CDR3 here is CASSDRDTGKLFF. CDR3 bases: TGCGCCAGCAGTGACAGGGACACCGGGAAGCTGTTTTTT.

This clonotype was found a few times. V gene TRBV7-9 combines with J gene TRBJ2-5; D perhaps matches TRBD2 (6 bases). This CDR3 region has 13 residues. With 4 bases removed from V and 5 bases from J, the gap between germline ends came to 11 bases. Per germline, CDR1 SEHNR and CDR2 FQNEAQ (reference sequence). The CDR3 region has the DNA TGTGCCAGCAGCTGGGACGCGGGGGAGACCCAGTACTTC. Protein sequence: CASSWDAGETQYF. Supplemented by reference TRBV7-9 and TRBJ2-5, the full variable domain reads DTGVSQNPRHKITKRGQNVTFRCDPISEHNRLYWYRQTLGQGPEFLTYFQNEAQLEKSRLLSDRFSAERPKGSFSTLEIQRTEQGDSAMYLCASSWDAGETQYFGPGTRLLVL.

The chain uses TRBV6-5 and TRBJ1-4, with TRBD1 as a possible D gene (5 bases). V was clipped by 2 bases and J by 3 bases, with 13 bases between them. The CDR3 runs to 16 residues. CDR1 is MNHEY and CDR2 is SVGAGI in the germline V gene. CDR3 loop: CASSYTSGRANEKLFF. The CDR3 DNA reads TGTGCCAGCAGTTACACTTCAGGGCGTGCTAATGAAAAACTGTTTTTT.

This clonotype has a handful of counts. This chain joins TRBV2 and TRBJ2-2; D perhaps matches TRBD1 (5 bases). CDR1 is SNHLY and CDR2 is FYNNEI in the germline V gene. Trimming shortened V by 3 bases and J by 7 bases, and 15 bases separated the two germline ends. This CDR3 is 15 amino acids long. CDR3 DNA sequence: TGTGCCAGCAGTGATACGGAGACAGTGGGCGGGGAGCTGTTTTTT. This codes for CASSDTETVGGELFF. The full variable domain, its missing parts supplied by reference TRBV2 and TRBJ2-2, is EPEVTQTPSHQVTQMGQEVILRCVPISNHLYFYWYRQILGQKVEFLVSFYNNEISEKSEIFDDQFSVERPDGSNFTLKIRSTKLEDSAMYFCASSDTETVGGELFFGEGSRLTVL.

This chain uses TRBV5-5 with TRBJ1-5; tentatively, D is TRBD1 (5 bases). In germline, CDR1 is SGHKS, CDR2 YYEKEE (reference sequence). The CDR3 length is 13 residues. V gave up 4 bases and J gave up 5 bases, with 10 bases separating them. The CDR3 region is CASSLQGDQPQHF. CDR3 sequence (DNA): TGTGCCAGCAGCCTGCAGGGAGATCAGCCCCAGCATTTT.

This clonotype occurred a few times. The J gene is TRBJ1-6, the V gene TRBV20-1; no clear D gene. The CDR3 length is 13 residues. V was pared by 5 bases and J by 6 bases, with 11 bases between. Germline CDR1 DFQATT, CDR2 SNEGSKA (reference sequence). In nucleotides, the CDR3 is TGCAGTGCTGGAGCGAGGGCTAATTCACCCCTCCACTTT. Translated: CSAGARANSPLHF.

The rearrangement links TRBV20-1 to TRBJ2-5; unclear D gene. Germline CDR1 is DFQATT and CDR2 is SNEGSKA (reference sequence). The CDR3 has 15 amino acids. The germline V and J ends were trimmed by 1 base and 0 bases, with 12 bases remaining between them. CDR3 residues: CSARAPGRNQETQYF. DNA for the CDR3: TGCAGTGCTAGAGCCCCGGGTAGAAACCAAGAGACCCAGTACTTC.

Details on this clonotype: At one end, the junction sequence differs from germline, possibly due to a read error. CDR3 region: CSVPGDLNTETFF. CDR3 in DNA: TGCAGCGTTCCCGGGGACTTGAACACTGAAACTTTCTTC. The rearrangement joins TRBV29-1 to TRBJ1-1; the D gene is possibly TRBD1 (5 bases). This CDR3 region has 13 residues. CDR1 and CDR2 from the germline V gene are SQVTM and ANQGSEA. Complete variable domain (other parts from reference TRBV29-1 and TRBJ1-1): SAVISQKPSRDICQRGTSLTIQCQVDSQVTMMFWYRQQPGQSLTLIATANQGSEATYESGFVIDKFPISRPNLTFSTLTVSNMSPEDSSIYLCSVPGDLNTETFFGQGTRLTVV.

As for this clonotype: Just one base apart from a much larger clone, this may be a read error. The chain uses TRBV20-1 and TRBJ2-3; D call uncertain. With the DNA end fitting TRBJ1-5 better, the J assignment may be wrong. This CDR3 is built from 15 residues. Germline V gene lookup returns CDR1 DFQATT and CDR2 SNEGSKA (reference sequence). In DNA form, the CDR3 reads TGCAGTGCTAGTCTACGTCGTTCTAGCACAGATACGCAGCATTTT. It yields the protein CSASLRRSSTDTQHF.